These 12 T cell receptor beta chains share one sample of origin, sequenced in a study of early T cells in non-severe SARS-CoV-2 infection. Via MiXCR, TCRdb re-called the 5' RACE reads, giving one row per CDR3 protein. The sample carries 50,000 to 70,000 distinct CDR3 sequences, 14% to 15% recorded once. Sequenced here: whole blood, sampled at baseline. These receptors all come from an adult who was a healthcare worker with PCR-confirmed SARS-CoV-2 infection or an uninfected control (not recorded which).

The chain employs TRBV5-1 and TRBJ2-7, with D tentatively TRBD1 (5 bases). The germline V gene encodes CDR1 SGHRS and CDR2 YFSETQ. CDR3 size: 12 residues. The germline V and J ends were trimmed by 3 bases and 6 bases, with 10 bases remaining between them. CDR3 sequence reads: CASSSDRSEQYF. The CDR3 nucleotides are TGCGCCAGCAGCTCCGACAGATCCGAGCAGTACTTC. Complete variable domain (other parts from reference TRBV5-1 and TRBJ2-7): KAGVTQTPRYLIKTRGQQVTLSCSPISGHRSVSWYQQTPGQGLQFLFEYFSETQRNKGNFPGRFSGRQFSNSRSEMNVSTLELGDSALYLCASSSDRSEQYFGPGTRLTVT.

The table lists this clonotype with a few counts. This chain joins TRBV28 and TRBJ1-2; TRBD1 agrees at 12 bases. There are 14 residues in the CDR3. With V trimmed by 6 bases and J by 7 bases, 6 bases remained unmatched. The germline gives CDR1 MDHEN, CDR2 SYDVKM. The CDR3 sequence is CASRPGQGAAGYTF. Written as DNA, the CDR3 is TGTGCCAGCAGACCGGGACAGGGGGCCGCTGGCTACACCTTC.

This clonotype came up a few times. The chain carries TRBV5-1 and TRBJ1-1, with D perhaps matching TRBD1 (5 bases). Germline V lookup: CDR1 SGHRS, CDR2 YFSETQ. V lost 3 bases and J lost 4, with 13 bases in between. The CDR3 loop spans 14 amino acids. The CDR3 DNA is TGCGCCAGCAGCTCCACAGGAGTTGGCACTGAAGCTTTCTTT. Translating it yields CASSSTGVGTEAFF. Filled out from reference TRBV5-1 and TRBJ1-1, the complete variable domain reads KAGVTQTPRYLIKTRGQQVTLSCSPISGHRSVSWYQQTPGQGLQFLFEYFSETQRNKGNFPGRFSGRQFSNSRSEMNVSTLELGDSALYLCASSSTGVGTEAFFGQGTRLTVV.

There are a few counts of this clonotype. The rearrangement joins TRBV28 to TRBJ1-1; D possibly corresponds to TRBD1 (6 bases). Trimming cost V 6 bases and J 5 bases, with 19 bases left between them. Germline V gene lookup returns CDR1 MDHEN and CDR2 SYDVKM. The CDR3 spans 15 residues. The CDR3 nucleotides are TGTGCCAGCAGCCTAGTCCGGGGGCGCACAACTGAAGCTTTCTTT. It translates to CASSLVRGRTTEAFF.

CDR3 nucleotide sequence: TGTGCCAGCAGCCTAACCGCGCAGGCCCAGCCCCAGCATTTT. The encoded protein is CASSLTAQAQPQHF. The chain uses TRBV7-9 and TRBJ1-5; D is unclear. Germline V gene data show CDR1 as SEHNR and CDR2 as FQNEAQ (reference sequence). The CDR3 is 14 amino acids. V lost 5 bases, J lost 7 bases, and 15 bases lay in between.

V is TRBV5-6 and J is TRBJ1-2; 7 bases are shared with TRBD1. The V segment lost 4 bases and the J segment 2 bases; nucleotides outside the gene matches: 8. The germline CDR1 and CDR2 sequences are SGHDT and YYEEEE. The CDR3 has 15 residues. This CDR3 reads CASSRGQDKNYGYTF. DNA of the CDR3: TGTGCCAGCAGCCGAGGACAGGATAAGAACTATGGCTACACCTTC. The whole variable domain, filled in from reference TRBV5-6 and TRBJ1-2, reads DAGVTQSPTHLIKTRGQQVTLRCSPKSGHDTVSWYQQALGQGPQFIFQYYEEEERQRGNFPDRFSGHQFPNYSSELNVNALLLGDSALYLCASSRGQDKNYGYTFGSGTRLTVV.

The rearrangement joins TRBV6-4 to TRBJ2-3, with 11 bases aligning to TRBD2. The CDR3 contains 16 residues. The J segment lost 1 base and the V segment lost 0 bases, leaving 0 bases of the junction unmatched. Germline V gives CDR1 MRHNA, CDR2 SNTAGT. In nucleotides, the CDR3 is TGTGCCAGCAGTGACTCGACTAGCGGGGGCACAGATACGCAGTATTTT. Translating gives CASSDSTSGGTDTQYF.

This clonotype appeared a few times. The V and J genes are TRBV19 and TRBJ1-5, with no clear D. The CDR3 has 14 residues. Per the germline V gene, CDR1 is LNHDA and CDR2 is SQIVND (reference sequence). V lost 7 bases and J 1 base, leaving 11 bases between the germline ends. CDR3 protein: CASTAIQSNQPQHF. The CDR3 DNA reads as TGTGCCAGTACTGCAATTCAGAGCAATCAGCCCCAGCATTTT.

This rearrangement joins TRBV9 to TRBJ1-1; no clear D. Trimming stripped 0 bases from V and 3 bases from J, with 6 bases between. The V gene's germline CDR1 is SGDLS and CDR2 YYNGEE. CDR3 length: 13 residues. The CDR3 DNA reads as TGTGCCAGCAGCGTAGCGGACTACACTGAAGCTTTCTTT. Its protein product is CASSVADYTEAFF.

This clonotype was recorded at least ten times. This chain links TRBV2 with TRBJ1-6; unclear D gene. Germline V gene lookup returns CDR1 SNHLY and CDR2 FYNNEI. Trimming stripped 4 bases from V and 7 bases from J, with 5 bases between. The CDR3 extends over 12 amino acids. The CDR3 is CASSGNNSPLHF. The CDR3 DNA is TGTGCCAGCAGTGGGAACAATTCACCCCTCCACTTT.

The CDR3 spells CASSQKAETQYF. CDR3 coding DNA: TGTGCCAGCAGCCAAAAGGCGGAGACCCAGTACTTC. The V and J genes are TRBV14 and TRBJ2-5; D is uncertain. The CDR3 extends over 12 amino acids. Germline V CDR1 and CDR2: SGHDN, FVKESK. Trimming took off 2 bases at V and 5 bases at J, with 6 bases between the two ends.

This clonotype was seen ten or more times. This CDR3 reads CASSPSLAGMKTQYF. CDR3 DNA: TGTGCCAGCAGTCCCAGCCTAGCGGGTATGAAGACCCAGTACTTC. The J gene is TRBJ2-5, the V gene TRBV12-3 or TRBV12-4, with 8 bases lining up with TRBD2. This CDR3 comprises 15 residues. With 5 bases clipped from V and 6 bases from J, the junction kept 11 bases outside the gene matches.